This TCR beta chain is drawn from a study of shared clonotypes between healthy human individuals. Germline V CDR1 and CDR2: MDHEN, SYDVKM. V was clipped by 5 bases and J by 7 bases; unmatched bases: 12. There are 15 residues in the CDR3. Measured with immunoSEQ multiplex PCR; TCRdb has only the in-frame clones, and not every one. The sample lists approximately 400,000 clones, about 96% occurring once. As regards this clone: Its matching antigen is unknown.

Study-level points and caveats: The authors expected sequencing depth to affect clonotype sharing among donors.

The chain carries TRBV28 and TRBJ2-7; 9 nucleotides match TRBD1. This receptor was identified in a young man in good health. Sequenced: memory CD8+ T cells sorted from blood. Stated subset: CD45RO+ cells pooled with CCR7-negative TemRA cells. The CDR3 DNA is TGTGCCAGCAGTGCTTCCGGGACAGGGAGTCGGGAGCAGTACTTC. Translation: CASSASGTGSREQYF. Full variable domain (outside the CDR3, taken from reference TRBV28 and TRBJ2-7): DVKVTQSSRYLVKRTGEKVFLECVQDMDHENMFWYRQDPGLGLRLIYFSYDVKMKEKGDIPEGYSVSREKKERFSLILESASTNQTSMYLCASSASGTGSREQYFGPGTRLTVT.